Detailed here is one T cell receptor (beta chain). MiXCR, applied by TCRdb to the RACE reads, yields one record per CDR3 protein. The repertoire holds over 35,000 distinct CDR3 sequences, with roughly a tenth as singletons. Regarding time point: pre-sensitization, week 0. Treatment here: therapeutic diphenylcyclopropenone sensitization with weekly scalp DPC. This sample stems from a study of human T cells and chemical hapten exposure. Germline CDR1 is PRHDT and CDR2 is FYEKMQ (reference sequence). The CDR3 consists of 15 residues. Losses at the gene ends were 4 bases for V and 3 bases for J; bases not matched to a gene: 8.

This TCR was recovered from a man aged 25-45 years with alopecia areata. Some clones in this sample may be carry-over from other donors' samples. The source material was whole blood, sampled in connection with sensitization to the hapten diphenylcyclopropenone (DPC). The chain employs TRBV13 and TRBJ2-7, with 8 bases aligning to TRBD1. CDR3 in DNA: TGTGCCAGCAGCTCGGCCGGGACAGGATACTACGAGCAGTACTTC. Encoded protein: CASSSAGTGYYEQYF.